This T cell receptor beta chain was sequenced during a study of long-term antiretroviral therapy in people with HIV. Runs used v3.0 of the immunoSEQ assay and were done at survey level. The assay was immunoSEQ multiplex PCR, and TCRdb's table has in-frame clones only and misses some. The table has 13,000 to 15,000 clones, about 80% seen once. The CDR3 totals 12 residues. Trimming removed 5 bases at V and 7 bases at J, with 12 bases between. Germline-derived CDR1 and CDR2 are MNHEY and SMNVEV (reference sequence). The material was unsorted PBMCs, obtained 3.2 years before starting antiretroviral therapy. This clonotype was obtained from a man between 40 and 49 years old with HIV. The genes are TRBV27 and TRBJ2-7; D unclear. Written as DNA, the CDR3 is TGTGCCAGCAGTCCCTTGCCAGGAGAGCAGTACTTC. This translates into CASSPLPGEQYF.